This T cell receptor beta chain stems from a study of radiation and T cells in renal cell carcinoma. This clone was found a few times. Libraries were prepared by immunoSEQ multiplex PCR; TCRdb keeps only in-frame clonotypes and omits some of them. The sample carries some 120,000 clones, 75% to 90% recorded once. Time point defined: blood 2 weeks post-SBRT. Treatment given: 15 Gy SBRT to primary tumor, nephrectomy 4 weeks later. Germline lookup yields CDR1 SNHLY and CDR2 FYNNEI. The CDR3 consists of 12 residues. V lost 7 bases and J 0 bases, leaving 7 bases between the germline ends. The origin of this receptor is a woman aged 55-75 years with renal cell carcinoma. The chain uses TRBV2 and TRBJ2-7; D is unclear. The sample here was blood, taken from a patient whose treatment included radiotherapy and nephrectomy. In nucleotides, the CDR3 is TGTGCCAGCATGTCGGACTCCTACGAGCAGTACTTC. It encodes CASMSDSYEQYF.